These T cell receptor beta chains were read from a single sample in a study of blood T cell repertoires in COVID-19. The data were produced by immunoSEQ multiplex PCR, yet TCRdb's version contains in-frame clones alone and is incomplete. The sample has a few hundred thousand clones; around 83% are singletons. Specimen: peripheral blood. Every receptor here comes from a man aged 45-65 years who had recovered from COVID-19. Both conserved end residues are part of each CDR3. D genes are given only for firm matches. Where a row states a size, it is once, few, many or the class of an expanded clone; other rows omit it.

v_call	clone_size	d_call	j_call	cdr3_aa	cdr3_nt
TRBV27	-	TRBD2	TRBJ2-7	CASSPGGGHEQYF	TGTGCCAGCTCCCCGGGGGGGGGCCACGAGCAGTACTTC
TRBV18	-	-	TRBJ2-7	CASSLDSLYEQYF	TGTGCCAGCTCATTGGACAGCCTCTACGAGCAGTACTTC
TRBV7-9	-	TRBD1	TRBJ2-7	CASSWGQGPYEQYF	TGTGCCAGCAGCTGGGGACAGGGCCCCTACGAGCAGTACTTC
TRBV18	-	TRBD2	TRBJ2-7	CASSPGLAPREQYF	TGTGCCAGCTCTCCAGGACTAGCCCCCCGCGAGCAGTACTTC
TRBV24-1	-	TRBD2	TRBJ2-1	CATSETSGSLSYNEQFF	TGTGCCACCAGTGAAACTAGCGGGAGTCTCTCCTACAATGAGCAGTTCTTC
TRBV30	-	-	TRBJ2-5	CAWGVGVETQYF	TGTGCCTGGGGGGTAGGGGTAGAGACCCAGTACTTC
TRBV10-2	-	-	TRBJ1-1	CASHGQTRDTEAFF	TGCGCCAGCCACGGACAGACGCGAGACACTGAAGCTTTCTTT
TRBV3-1/TRBV3-2	-	TRBD1	TRBJ2-7	CASSLSSFRQGSSYEQYF	TGTGCCAGCAGTCTTAGTAGCTTCAGACAGGGGTCCTCCTACGAGCAGTACTTC
TRBV3-1/TRBV3-2	-	TRBD2	TRBJ2-7	CASSHGLAGGPGDF	TGTGCCAGCAGCCACGGACTAGCGGGAGGCCCTGGGGACTTC
TRBV11-2	-	-	TRBJ1-1	CASSFDGGGTEAFF	TGTGCCAGCAGCTTCGACGGCGGGGGCACTGAAGCTTTCTTT
TRBV25-1	-	-	TRBJ2-7	CATGTAVYEQYF	TGTGCCACGGGTACGGCGGTCTACGAGCAGTACTTC
TRBV14	-	-	TRBJ2-7	CASRASGDTYEQYF	TGTGCCAGCAGAGCATCAGGGGACACCTACGAGCAGTACTTC
TRBV5-5	-	TRBD2	TRBJ2-7	CASSLGRGGAYEQYF	TGTGCCAGCAGCTTGGGACGGGGAGGGGCCTACGAGCAGTACTTC
TRBV10-3	-	TRBD2	TRBJ2-7	CAIGGLAGGLEQYF	TGTGCCATCGGCGGACTAGCGGGAGGGCTCGAGCAGTACTTC
TRBV28	-	TRBD1	TRBJ1-6	CASSLLDRDNSPLHF	TGTGCCAGCAGTTTATTGGACAGGGATAATTCACCCCTCCACTTT
TRBV27	-	TRBD1	TRBJ2-2	CASSLYPDRGPGELFF	TGTGCCAGCAGTTTATACCCGGACAGGGGGCCCGGGGAGCTGTTTTTT
TRBV6-5	once	-	TRBJ2-3	CASKAGSTDTQYF	TGTGCCAGCAAAGCGGGTAGCACAGATACGCAGTATTTT
TRBV5-1	-	TRBD1	TRBJ1-2	CASSPDAQGPYGYTF	TGCGCCAGCAGCCCTGATGCACAGGGGCCCTATGGCTACACCTTC
TRBV19	-	-	TRBJ2-3	CASSAMTDTQYF	TGTGCCAGTAGTGCTATGACAGATACGCAGTATTTT
TRBV28	once	TRBD2	TRBJ2-4	CASRHSLVLAGVSTKNIQYF	TGTGCCAGCAGACATAGTTTAGTCCTAGCGGGAGTGTCGACCAAAAACATTCAGTACTTC
TRBV5-1	-	-	TRBJ1-2	CASSLDSSYGYTF	TGCGCCAGCAGCTTGGACAGCTCCTATGGCTACACCTTC
TRBV11-2	-	TRBD1	TRBJ1-4	CASSSRDRGQTNEKLFF	TGTGCCAGCAGCTCCCGGGACAGGGGGCAAACTAATGAAAAACTGTTTTTT
TRBV2	-	TRBD2	TRBJ2-1	CASKWTSSHEQFF	TGTGCCAGCAAATGGACTAGTTCCCATGAGCAGTTCTTC
TRBV18	-	-	TRBJ1-4	CASSPFSFATNEKLFF	TGTGCCAGCTCACCGTTTTCGTTTGCAACTAATGAAAAACTGTTTTTT
TRBV9	-	TRBD2	TRBJ2-3	CASSLRTSGSTDTQYF	TGTGCCAGCAGCCTGCGGACTAGCGGGAGTACAGATACGCAGTATTTT
TRBV18	-	-	TRBJ1-1	CASSSLGGDNTEAFF	TGTGCCAGCTCCTCTTTGGGAGGGGATAACACTGAAGCTTTCTTT